These 17 T cell receptor beta chains came from one sample sequenced in a study of blood T cell repertoires in COVID-19 (dated by TCRdb to the early 2020s). To prepare the library, the immunoSEQ multiplex PCR assay was applied. TCRdb holds this immuneACCESS table with in-frame rearrangements only. Some clones are missing; in checked studies, unresolved V genes explain under half, and the rest has no known cause. This sample holds around 57,000 clones; over 75% were observed only once. The top ten clones comprise roughly 8% of the sample. Sequences were obtained from peripheral blood. The receptors derive from a man aged 50 to 59 with active COVID-19.

The chain uses TRBV10-3 and TRBJ2-1, with 9 bases that match TRBD2. V trimming: 6 bases; J trimming: 8 bases; junction bases outside the gene matches: 2. This CDR3 has 12 amino acids. Germline lookup yields CDR1 ENHRY and CDR2 SYGVKD. The CDR3 sequence is CAIRASGDEQFF. The CDR3 DNA reads TGTGCCATCAGGGCTAGCGGGGATGAGCAGTTCTTC.

This rearrangement joins TRBV4-1 to TRBJ2-7; D ambiguous. The CDR3 extends over 14 amino acids. The V and J ends lost 0 bases and 0 bases respectively, with 6 bases between them. CDR1 is MGHRA and CDR2 is YSYEKL in the germline V gene. The CDR3 reads CASSQDAGSYEQYF. The CDR3 DNA follows: TGCGCCAGCAGCCAAGACGCAGGCTCCTACGAGCAGTACTTC.

This clone showed up just once. The rearrangement joins TRBV9 to TRBJ2-3; possible D gene TRBD1, 6 bases. The germline V and J ends were trimmed by 4 bases and 0 bases, with 9 bases remaining between them. The CDR3 runs to 14 residues. Germline V gene data show CDR1 as SGDLS and CDR2 as YYNGEE. The CDR3, as DNA: TGTGCCAGCAGCACCCAGGGGAGCACAGATACGCAGTATTTT. This encodes CASSTQGSTDTQYF.

The rearrangement uses TRBV19 and TRBJ2-1; TRBD2 matches at 7 bases. J lost 8 bases, V lost 1 base, and 8 bases had no gene match. From germline, CDR1 is LNHDA and CDR2 SQIVND (reference sequence). The CDR3 is 15 amino acids. The CDR3 coding sequence is TGTGCCAGTAGTATAGGGCCTAGCGGCCCTGATGAGCAGTTCTTC. Encoded protein: CASSIGPSGPDEQFF. Using reference TRBV19 and TRBJ2-1 for the parts outside the CDR3, the full variable domain is DGGITQSPKYLFRKEGQNVTLSCEQNLNHDAMYWYRQDPGQGLRLIYYSQIVNDFQKGDIAEGYSVSREKKESFPLTVTSAQKNPTAFYLCASSIGPSGPDEQFFGPGTRLTVL.

This clone was observed once. The chain uses TRBV19 and TRBJ2-2; TRBD1 might be the D (6 bases). Germline CDR1 and CDR2: LNHDA and SQIVND (reference sequence). The CDR3 sequence is 17 residues long. The V gene lost 0 bases and the J gene lost 3 bases, with 14 bases spanning the gap. This CDR3 reads CASSIDTGIAYTGELFF. The CDR3 region has the DNA TGTGCCAGTAGTATAGACACAGGGATTGCGTACACCGGGGAGCTGTTTTTT.

In its sample, this clone was seen a few times. This chain links TRBV5-4 with TRBJ2-6, with D possibly TRBD1 on 6 matching bases. This CDR3 contains 15 residues. Trimming left V 3 bases short and J 2 bases short, with 9 bases between. CDR1 and CDR2 (germline): SGHNT, YYREEE (reference sequence). The CDR3 bases are TGTGCCAGCAGCTCGCCAGGGGCTGGGGCCAACGTCCTGACTTTC. Its protein is CASSSPGAGANVLTF.

The chain couples TRBV28 to TRBJ2-7; a weak D match, TRBD1 (7 bases). CDR1 is MDHEN, CDR2 SYDVKM, per germline. Trimming left V 6 bases short and J 9 bases short, with 18 bases between. This CDR3 comprises 13 residues. The CDR3 nucleotides are TGTGCCAGCAGAACCGACAGGGTGGGGGGGCAGTACTTC. It specifies CASRTDRVGGQYF.

The J gene is TRBJ2-1, the V gene TRBV10-2; 11 bases agree with TRBD2. Germline CDR1 and CDR2: WSHSY and SAAADI. The V gene end was trimmed by 5 bases and the J gene end by 8 bases; junction bases not matched to a gene: 8. The CDR3 consists of 15 residues. In nucleotides, the CDR3 is TGCGCCAGCAGTCGACTAGCGGGGCTAGGGGATGAGCAGTTCTTC. Translated, it gives CASSRLAGLGDEQFF.

CDR3 sequence (DNA): TGTGCCAGCAGCTTAGGGGCCTTAGGGACAGGGAAACTGTTTTTT. This encodes CASSLGALGTGKLFF. The chain employs TRBV5-4 and TRBJ1-4; 9 bases line up with TRBD1. Trimming cost V 2 bases and J 11 bases; bases outside gene matches: 10. The CDR3 contains 15 residues. Germline-derived CDR1 and CDR2 are SGHNT and YYREEE (reference sequence).

The chain has TRBV18 and TRBJ2-2, with TRBD1 identical over 7 bases. The CDR3 covers 15 residues. J was trimmed by 3 bases and V by 3 bases; bases with no gene match: 4. Germline loops: CDR1 KGHSH, CDR2 LQKENI. The CDR3 protein is CASSPATGHTGELFF. CDR3 DNA: TGTGCCAGCTCACCGGCGACAGGGCACACCGGGGAGCTGTTTTTT.

This chain connects TRBV19 to TRBJ2-7, with 9 nucleotides matching TRBD1. Trimming took 7 bases from V and 2 from J; bases not matched to a gene: 12. The CDR3 runs 16 residues. CDR1 and CDR2 from the germline V gene are LNHDA and SQIVND (reference sequence). The CDR3 DNA follows: TGTGCCAGTAAGCCGGTCGGAGGGACAGGGCCCTACGAGCAGTACTTC. It codes for CASKPVGGTGPYEQYF.

The rearrangement uses TRBV27 and TRBJ2-2; D is perhaps TRBD1 (5 bases). Germline lookup yields CDR1 MNHEY and CDR2 SMNVEV (reference sequence). The CDR3 contains 17 residues. With 3 bases removed from V and 7 bases from J, the gap between germline ends came to 21 bases. CDR3 nucleotide sequence: TGTGCCAGCAGTTTCATCCCCCTAGACAGTGGGCTCGGGGAGCTGTTTTTT. Protein sequence: CASSFIPLDSGLGELFF.

The J gene is TRBJ2-5, the V gene TRBV5-4; TRBD2 matches 12 bases. The CDR3 has 18 residues. J gave up 1 base and V 5 bases, and 12 bases lay outside the gene matches. Germline V gene sequence: CDR1 SGHNT, CDR2 YYREEE (reference sequence). CDR3 DNA: TGTGCCAGCAGGGGTCTAACTAGCGGGAGGCAACTCCAAGAGACCCAGTACTTC. It codes for CASRGLTSGRQLQETQYF. Full variable domain (remainder filled in from reference TRBV5-4 and TRBJ2-5): ETGVTQSPTHLIKTRGQQVTLRCSSQSGHNTVSWYQQALGQGPQFIFQYYREEENGRGNFPPRFSGLQFPNYSSELNVNALELDDSALYLCASRGLTSGRQLQETQYFGPGTRLLVL.

This sequence joins TRBV19 and TRBJ2-1; the D gene is possibly TRBD1 (5 bases). V lost 4 bases, J lost 7 bases, and 17 bases lay in between. Per germline, CDR1 LNHDA and CDR2 SQIVND (reference sequence). CDR3 size: 15 residues. CDR3 loop: CASSRPLQGKNEQFF. Written as DNA, the CDR3 is TGTGCCAGTAGTAGGCCCCTGCAGGGAAAGAATGAGCAGTTCTTC. Full variable domain (rest looked up from reference TRBV19 and TRBJ2-1): DGGITQSPKYLFRKEGQNVTLSCEQNLNHDAMYWYRQDPGQGLRLIYYSQIVNDFQKGDIAEGYSVSREKKESFPLTVTSAQKNPTAFYLCASSRPLQGKNEQFFGPGTRLTVL.

Only a few counts were recorded for this clone. The chain is built from TRBV7-9 and TRBJ2-7; no reliable D call. Per germline, CDR1 SEHNR and CDR2 FQNEAQ (reference sequence). With 5 bases removed from V and 2 bases from J, the gap between germline ends came to 13 bases. The CDR3 contains 14 residues. CDR3 protein: CASSTSGTPYEQYF. The CDR3 nucleotides are TGTGCCAGCAGCACATCAGGTACCCCCTACGAGCAGTACTTC.

The rearrangement uses TRBV18 and TRBJ1-4, with 8 nucleotides matching TRBD1. This CDR3 has 19 residues. V trimming: 3 bases; J trimming: 5 bases; junction bases outside the gene matches: 17. Germline V gives CDR1 KGHSH, CDR2 LQKENI. The CDR3 sequence: CASSPTTIVNTGGNEKLFF. The CDR3 bases are TGTGCCAGCTCACCGACGACTATTGTAAATACAGGGGGGAATGAAAAACTGTTTTTT.

The chain carries TRBV10-3 and TRBJ2-2, with 8 bases matching TRBD1. The germline V gene encodes CDR1 ENHRY and CDR2 SYGVKD. CDR3 size: 15 residues. The ends lost 4 bases at V and 1 base at J; junction bases unmatched: 2. This chain's CDR3 is CAISAGTGNTGELFF. Here the CDR3 DNA reads TGTGCCATCAGTGCCGGGACAGGGAACACCGGGGAGCTGTTTTTT.